This T cell receptor beta chain was identified during a study of chemoradiotherapy in HPV16-positive cancers. As to this clone: Its antigen is unknown.

Libraries were prepared by immunoSEQ multiplex PCR; TCRdb keeps only in-frame clonotypes and omits some of them. The sample consists of about 35,000 clones, about nine tenths of them appearing once. Study results and limitations: Candidate HPV-specific clones and E7-related TCR motifs grew in tumor during treatment.

Germline CDR1 and CDR2: SEHNR and FQNEAQ (reference sequence). This CDR3 contains 15 residues. The V and J ends lost 5 bases and 5 bases, in that order; junction bases with no gene match: 8. The sequence was obtained from a human donor with HPV-associated anogenital cancer. This chain connects TRBV7-9 to TRBJ2-3, with TRBD1 matching 9 bases. The input for sequencing was blood, taken from a patient who underwent chemoradiotherapy. The CDR3: CASSPAWDREDTQYF. The CDR3 coding sequence is TGTGCCAGCAGCCCAGCCTGGGACAGGGAAGATACGCAGTATTTT.